This TCR beta chain was found in a study of naive and memory T cell subsets. Study-wide results and limits: Potentially, T cell activation and differentiation skew this RNA-based measurement.

TCR cDNA received a 3' ligated oligonucleotide that carried a UMI. RNA was extracted from less than 3 ml of whole blood of healthy adults. Cells were not sorted; total RNA input targeted roughly 1 to 1000 ng. Trimming left V 0 bases short and J 9 bases short, with 10 bases between. The CDR3 sequence is 12 residues long. In germline, CDR1 is SGHKS, CDR2 YYEKEE (reference sequence). Ligated cDNA underwent four rounds of PCR with nested alpha and beta constant region primers and SP2. TCRdb independently ran MiXCR on the 5' RACE reads; one entry per CDR3 protein. The table has over 50,000 distinct CDR3 sequences, under 10% seen once. As for this clonotype: Its antigen is undetermined.

This receptor was taken from a female donor in good health. V gene TRBV5-5 combines with J gene TRBJ2-7, with a weak D call TRBD2 (5 bases). The CDR3 nucleotides are TGTGCCAGCAGCTTGGAGAGGGAGTGGCAGTACTTC. Amino acids: CASSLEREWQYF.